The clone carrying this T cell receptor (beta chain) occurred many times. Germline values: CDR1 SGHRS, CDR2 YFSETQ. There are 15 residues in the CDR3. V was pared by 0 bases and J by 8 bases, with 7 bases of the junction left unmatched. Template material for TCR beta VDJ and CDR3 profiling consisted of genomic DNA. In TCRdb, the reads were re-called with MiXCR into one record per CDR3 protein. The sample carries 130,000 or so distinct CDR3 sequences, 41% recorded once. These data are taken from a study of CD8+CD57+ T cells in acquired aplastic anemia. The chain uses TRBV5-1 and TRBJ2-1, with 8 bases lining up with TRBD1. The receptor comes from a human donor in good health, serving as a control. What was sequenced was sorted CD4+, CD8+, or CD8+CD57+ T cells (not recorded which) from PBMCs. CDR3 amino acids: CASSLGPDRDYEQFF. The DNA for the CDR3 is TGCGCCAGCAGCTTGGGACCGGACAGGGACTATGAGCAGTTCTTC.